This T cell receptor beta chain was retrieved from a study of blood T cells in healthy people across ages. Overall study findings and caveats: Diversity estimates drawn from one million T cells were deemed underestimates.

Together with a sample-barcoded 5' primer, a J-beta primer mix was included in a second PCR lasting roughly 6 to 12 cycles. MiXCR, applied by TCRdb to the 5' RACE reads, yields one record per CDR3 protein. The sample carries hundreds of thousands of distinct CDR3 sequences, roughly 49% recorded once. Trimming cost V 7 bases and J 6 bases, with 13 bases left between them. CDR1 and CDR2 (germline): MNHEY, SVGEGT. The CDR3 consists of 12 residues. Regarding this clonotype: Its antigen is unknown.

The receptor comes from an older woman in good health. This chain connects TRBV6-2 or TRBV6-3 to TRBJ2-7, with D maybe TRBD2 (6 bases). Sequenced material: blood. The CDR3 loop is CASTTGVREQYF. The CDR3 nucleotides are TGTGCCAGCACAACGGGGGTGCGCGAGCAGTACTTC.